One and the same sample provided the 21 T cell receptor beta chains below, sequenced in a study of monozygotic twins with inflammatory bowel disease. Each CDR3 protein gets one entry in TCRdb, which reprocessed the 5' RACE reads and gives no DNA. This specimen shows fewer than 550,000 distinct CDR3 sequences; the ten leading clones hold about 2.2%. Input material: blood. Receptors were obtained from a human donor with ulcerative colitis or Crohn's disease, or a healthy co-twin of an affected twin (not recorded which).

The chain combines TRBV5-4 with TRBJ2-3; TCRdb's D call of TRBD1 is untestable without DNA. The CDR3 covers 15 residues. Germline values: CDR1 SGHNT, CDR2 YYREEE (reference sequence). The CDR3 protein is CASSLGGANADTQYF.

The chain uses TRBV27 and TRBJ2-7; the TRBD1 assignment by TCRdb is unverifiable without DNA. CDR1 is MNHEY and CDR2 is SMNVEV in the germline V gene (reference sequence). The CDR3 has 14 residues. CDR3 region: CASSLAGTAYEQYF.

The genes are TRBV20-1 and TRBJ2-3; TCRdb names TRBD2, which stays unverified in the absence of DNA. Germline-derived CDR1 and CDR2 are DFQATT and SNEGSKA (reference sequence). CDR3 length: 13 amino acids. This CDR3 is CSALAGSTDTQYF.

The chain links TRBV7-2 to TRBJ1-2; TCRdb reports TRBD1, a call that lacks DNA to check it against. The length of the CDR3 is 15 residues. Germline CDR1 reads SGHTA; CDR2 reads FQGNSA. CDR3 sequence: CASSYAPGQGYGYTF.

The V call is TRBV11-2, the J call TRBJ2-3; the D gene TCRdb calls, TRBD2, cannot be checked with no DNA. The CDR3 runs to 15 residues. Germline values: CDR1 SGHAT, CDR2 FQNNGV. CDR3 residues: CASSPSSGRTDTQYF. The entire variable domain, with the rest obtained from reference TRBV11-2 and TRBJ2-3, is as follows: EAGVAQSPRYKIIEKRQSVAFWCNPISGHATLYWYQQILGQGPKLLIQFQNNGVVDDSQLPKDRFSAERLKGVDSTLKIQPAKLEDSAVYLCASSPSSGRTDTQYFGPGTRLTVL.

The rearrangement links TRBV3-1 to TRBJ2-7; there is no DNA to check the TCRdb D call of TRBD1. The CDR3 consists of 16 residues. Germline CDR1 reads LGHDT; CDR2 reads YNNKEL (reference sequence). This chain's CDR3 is CASSQEGEGAGNEQYF.

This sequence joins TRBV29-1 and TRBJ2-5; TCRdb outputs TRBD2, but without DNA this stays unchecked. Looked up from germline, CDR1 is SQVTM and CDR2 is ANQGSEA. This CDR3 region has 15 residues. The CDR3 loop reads CSAKKSGRLGETQYF.

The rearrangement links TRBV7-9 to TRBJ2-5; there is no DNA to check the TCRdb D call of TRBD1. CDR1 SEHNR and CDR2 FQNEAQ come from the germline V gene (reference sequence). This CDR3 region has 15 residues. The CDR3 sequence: CASSWGGTPMKTQYF.

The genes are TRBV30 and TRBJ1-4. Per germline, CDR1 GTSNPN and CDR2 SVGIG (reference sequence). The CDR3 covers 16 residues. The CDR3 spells CAWSTFMSATNEKLFF. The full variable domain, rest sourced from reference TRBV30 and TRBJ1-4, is SQTIHQWPATLVQPVGSPLSLECTVEGTSNPNLYWYRQAAGRGLQLLFYSVGIGQISSEVPQNLSASRPQDRQFILSSKKLLLSDSGFYLCAWSTFMSATNEKLFFGSGTQLSVL.

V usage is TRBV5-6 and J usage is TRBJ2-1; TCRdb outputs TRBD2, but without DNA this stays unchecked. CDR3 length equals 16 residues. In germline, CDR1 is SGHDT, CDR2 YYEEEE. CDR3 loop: CASSLSGRTRYNEQFF.

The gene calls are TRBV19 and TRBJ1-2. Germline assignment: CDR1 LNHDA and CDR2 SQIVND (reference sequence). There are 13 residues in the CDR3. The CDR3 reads CASSPAVNYGYTF.

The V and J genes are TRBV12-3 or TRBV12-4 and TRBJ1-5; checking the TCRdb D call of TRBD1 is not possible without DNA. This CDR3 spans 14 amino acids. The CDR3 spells CASRLRGVNQPQHF.

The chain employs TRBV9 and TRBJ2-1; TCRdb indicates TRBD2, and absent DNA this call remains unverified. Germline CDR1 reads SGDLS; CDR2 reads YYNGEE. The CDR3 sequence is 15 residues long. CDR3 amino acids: CASSPRDSIYNEQFF.

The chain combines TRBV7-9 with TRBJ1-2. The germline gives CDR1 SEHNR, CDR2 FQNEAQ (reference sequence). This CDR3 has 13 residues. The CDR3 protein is CASSLDSAYGYTF.

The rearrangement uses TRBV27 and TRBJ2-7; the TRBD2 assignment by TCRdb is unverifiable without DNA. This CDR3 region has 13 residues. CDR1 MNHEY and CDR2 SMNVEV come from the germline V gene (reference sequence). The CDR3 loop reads CASRLTGSSEQYF.

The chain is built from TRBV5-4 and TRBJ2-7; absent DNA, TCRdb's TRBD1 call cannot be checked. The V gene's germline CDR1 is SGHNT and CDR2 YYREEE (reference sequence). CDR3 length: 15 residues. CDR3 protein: CASSPAREGFYEQYF.

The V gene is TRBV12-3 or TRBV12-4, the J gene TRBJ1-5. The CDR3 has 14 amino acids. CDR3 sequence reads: CASTAGSVNQPQHF.

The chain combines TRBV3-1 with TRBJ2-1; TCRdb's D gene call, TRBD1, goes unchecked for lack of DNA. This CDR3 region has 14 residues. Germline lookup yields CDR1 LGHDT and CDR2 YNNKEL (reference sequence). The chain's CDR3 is CASSHGQGAYEQFF.

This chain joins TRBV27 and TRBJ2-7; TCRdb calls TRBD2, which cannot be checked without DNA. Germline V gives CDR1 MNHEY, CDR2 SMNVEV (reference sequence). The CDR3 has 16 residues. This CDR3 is CASSSSDRLSDYEQYF.

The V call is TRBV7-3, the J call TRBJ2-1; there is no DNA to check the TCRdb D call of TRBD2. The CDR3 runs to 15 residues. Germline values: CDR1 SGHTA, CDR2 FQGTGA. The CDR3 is CASSIGLAEYNEQFF.

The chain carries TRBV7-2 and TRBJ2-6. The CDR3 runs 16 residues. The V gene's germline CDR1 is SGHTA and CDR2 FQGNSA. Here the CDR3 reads CASSLSLGSGANVLTF.